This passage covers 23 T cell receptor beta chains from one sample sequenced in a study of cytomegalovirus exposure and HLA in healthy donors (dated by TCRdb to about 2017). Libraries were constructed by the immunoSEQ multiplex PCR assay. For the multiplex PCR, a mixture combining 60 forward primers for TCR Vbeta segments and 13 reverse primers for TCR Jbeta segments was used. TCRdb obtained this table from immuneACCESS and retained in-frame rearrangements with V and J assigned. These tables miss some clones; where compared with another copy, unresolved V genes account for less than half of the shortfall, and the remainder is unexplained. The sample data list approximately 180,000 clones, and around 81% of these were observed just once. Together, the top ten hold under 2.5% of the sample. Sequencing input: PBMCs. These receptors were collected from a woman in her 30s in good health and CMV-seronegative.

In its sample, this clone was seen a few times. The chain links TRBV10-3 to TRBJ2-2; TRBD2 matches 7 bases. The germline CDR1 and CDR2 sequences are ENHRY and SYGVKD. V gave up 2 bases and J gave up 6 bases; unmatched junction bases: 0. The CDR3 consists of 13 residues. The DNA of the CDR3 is TGTGCCATCAGTGAGACTAGCGCCGGGGAGCTGTTTTTT. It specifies CAISETSAGELFF.

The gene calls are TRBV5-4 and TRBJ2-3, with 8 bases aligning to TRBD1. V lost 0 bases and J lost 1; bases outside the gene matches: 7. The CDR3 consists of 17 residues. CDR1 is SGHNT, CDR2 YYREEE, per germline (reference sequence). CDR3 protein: CASSLDRGTPGTDTQYF. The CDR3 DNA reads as TGTGCCAGCAGCTTGGACAGGGGGACCCCTGGCACAGATACGCAGTATTTT.

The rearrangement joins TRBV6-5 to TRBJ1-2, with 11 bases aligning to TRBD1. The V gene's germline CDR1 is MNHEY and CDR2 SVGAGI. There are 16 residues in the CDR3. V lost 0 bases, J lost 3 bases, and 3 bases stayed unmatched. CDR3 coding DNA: TGTGCCAGCAGTTACTCTTGGACAGGGGGCTACTATGGCTACACCTTC. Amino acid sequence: CASSYSWTGGYYGYTF.

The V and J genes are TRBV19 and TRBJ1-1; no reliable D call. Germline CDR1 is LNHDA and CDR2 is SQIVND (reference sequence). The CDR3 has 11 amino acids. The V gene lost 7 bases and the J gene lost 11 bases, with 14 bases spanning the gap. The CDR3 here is CASIFGAGAFF. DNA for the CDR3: TGTGCCAGTATTTTTGGTGCCGGGGCTTTCTTT.

Here the CDR3 DNA reads TGTGCCAGCAGTACTCCGACTAGAAGCACAGATACGCAGTATTTT. Translation: CASSTPTRSTDTQYF. V and J are TRBV5-4 and TRBJ2-3; perhaps TRBD2 as D (6 bases). Germline CDR1 reads SGHNT; CDR2 reads YYREEE (reference sequence). The CDR3 extends over 15 amino acids. V was pared by 5 bases and J by 0 bases, with 13 bases between.

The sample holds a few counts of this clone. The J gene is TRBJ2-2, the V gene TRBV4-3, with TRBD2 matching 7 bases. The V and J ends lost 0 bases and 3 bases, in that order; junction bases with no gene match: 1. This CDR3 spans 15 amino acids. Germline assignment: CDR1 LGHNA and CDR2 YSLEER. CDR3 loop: CASSQDAGDTGELFF. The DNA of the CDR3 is TGCGCCAGCAGCCAAGATGCGGGGGACACCGGGGAGCTGTTTTTT.

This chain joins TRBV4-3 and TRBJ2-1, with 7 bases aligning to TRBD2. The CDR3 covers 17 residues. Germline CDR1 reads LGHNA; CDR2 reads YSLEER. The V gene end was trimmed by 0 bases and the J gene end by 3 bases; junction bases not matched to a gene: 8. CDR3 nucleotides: TGCGCCAGCAGCCAAGAACCAGCGGGGACTCTCTACAATGAGCAGTTCTTC. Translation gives CASSQEPAGTLYNEQFF.

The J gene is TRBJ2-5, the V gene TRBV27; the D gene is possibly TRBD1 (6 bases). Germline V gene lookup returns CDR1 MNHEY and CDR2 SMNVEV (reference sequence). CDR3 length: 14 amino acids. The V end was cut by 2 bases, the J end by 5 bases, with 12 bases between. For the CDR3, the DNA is TGTGCCAGCAGTTTAGCAGGGGCTGAGGAGACCCAGTACTTC. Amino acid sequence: CASSLAGAEETQYF.

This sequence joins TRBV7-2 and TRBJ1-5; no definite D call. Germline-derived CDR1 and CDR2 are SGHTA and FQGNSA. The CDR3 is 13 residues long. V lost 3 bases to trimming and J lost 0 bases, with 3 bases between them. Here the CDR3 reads CASSFRSNQPQHF. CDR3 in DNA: TGTGCCAGCAGCTTTCGTAGCAATCAGCCCCAGCATTTT.

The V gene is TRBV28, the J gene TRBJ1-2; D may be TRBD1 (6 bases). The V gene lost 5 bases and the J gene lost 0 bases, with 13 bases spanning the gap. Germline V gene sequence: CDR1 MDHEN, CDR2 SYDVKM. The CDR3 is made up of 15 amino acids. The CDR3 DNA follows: TGTGCCAGCAGTCCCGGACAGAGAACTAACTATGGCTACACCTTC. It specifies CASSPGQRTNYGYTF.

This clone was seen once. The CDR3 loop reads CASSLVGGSTDTQYF. CDR3 DNA: TGTGCCAGCAGCTTAGTTGGGGGGTCAACAGATACGCAGTATTTT. The chain uses TRBV11-2 and TRBJ2-3; TRBD2 might be the D (6 bases). From germline, CDR1 is SGHAT and CDR2 FQNNGV. The V end lost 1 base, the J end lost 3 bases, and 11 bases lay between the germline ends. The CDR3 sequence is 15 residues long.

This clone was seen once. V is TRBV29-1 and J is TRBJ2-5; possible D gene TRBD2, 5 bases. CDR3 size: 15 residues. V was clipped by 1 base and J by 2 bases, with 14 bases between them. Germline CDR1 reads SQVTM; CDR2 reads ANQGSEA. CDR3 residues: CSVEGVAGQQETQYF. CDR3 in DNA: TGCAGCGTTGAAGGCGTGGCGGGCCAACAAGAGACCCAGTACTTC.

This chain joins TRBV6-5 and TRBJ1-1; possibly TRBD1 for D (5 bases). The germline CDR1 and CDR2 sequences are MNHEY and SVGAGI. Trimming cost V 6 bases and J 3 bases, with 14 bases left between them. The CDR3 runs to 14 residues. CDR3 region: CASSPRQGHTEAFF. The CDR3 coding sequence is TGTGCCAGCAGCCCGCGTCAGGGTCACACTGAAGCTTTCTTT.

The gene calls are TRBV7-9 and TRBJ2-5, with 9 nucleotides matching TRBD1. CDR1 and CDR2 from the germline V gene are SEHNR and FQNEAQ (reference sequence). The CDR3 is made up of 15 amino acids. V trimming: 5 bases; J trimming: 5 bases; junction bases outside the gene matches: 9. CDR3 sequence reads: CASSRGDRVLETQYF. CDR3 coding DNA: TGTGCCAGCAGCCGGGGGGACAGGGTTTTGGAGACCCAGTACTTC.

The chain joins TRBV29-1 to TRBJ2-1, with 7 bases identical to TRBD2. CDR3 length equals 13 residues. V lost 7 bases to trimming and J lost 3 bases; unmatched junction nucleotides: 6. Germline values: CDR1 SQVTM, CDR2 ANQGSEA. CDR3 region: CSAWTSNYNEQFF. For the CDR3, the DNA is TGCAGCGCATGGACTAGTAACTACAATGAGCAGTTCTTC.

The CDR3 is CSVDSSANPYEQYF. The CDR3 coding sequence is TGCAGCGTTGATTCTAGCGCAAATCCTTACGAGCAGTACTTC. The V and J genes are TRBV29-1 and TRBJ2-7; tentative D call: TRBD2 (6 bases). The CDR3 loop spans 14 amino acids. The germline CDR1 and CDR2 sequences are SQVTM and ANQGSEA. The V end was cut by 3 bases, the J end by 4 bases, with 16 bases between.

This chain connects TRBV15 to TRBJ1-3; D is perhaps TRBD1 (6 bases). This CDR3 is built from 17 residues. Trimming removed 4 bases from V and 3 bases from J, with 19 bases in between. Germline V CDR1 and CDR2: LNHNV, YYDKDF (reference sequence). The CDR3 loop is CATSTPAGVSNGNTIYF. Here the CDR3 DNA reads TGTGCCACCAGCACTCCGGCAGGGGTATCTAATGGAAACACCATATATTTT.

CDR3 coding DNA: TGTGCCAGCAGTCCAGGCGGGGGGATAGAGACCCAGTACTTC. Residues: CASSPGGGIETQYF. The chain has TRBV27 and TRBJ2-5, with 8 bases fitting TRBD2. CDR1 and CDR2 (germline): MNHEY, SMNVEV (reference sequence). CDR3 length equals 14 residues. The V segment lost 5 bases and the J segment 4 bases; nucleotides outside the gene matches: 6.

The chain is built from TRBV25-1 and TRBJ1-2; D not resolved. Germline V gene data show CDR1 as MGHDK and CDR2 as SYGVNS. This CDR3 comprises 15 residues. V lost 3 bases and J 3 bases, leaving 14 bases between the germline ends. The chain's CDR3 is CASSDPLGTDYGYTF. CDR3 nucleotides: TGTGCCAGCAGTGATCCTTTGGGCACGGACTATGGCTACACCTTC.

The CDR3 loop reads CASSLFDRRETQYF. CDR3 DNA sequence: TGTGCCAGCAGCTTGTTCGACAGACGAGAGACCCAGTACTTC. This sequence joins TRBV5-4 and TRBJ2-5; a possible D gene is TRBD1 (5 bases). Trimming took 1 base from V and 4 from J, leaving 11 bases between them. The CDR3 runs 14 residues. The germline V gene has CDR1 SGHNT and CDR2 YYREEE (reference sequence).

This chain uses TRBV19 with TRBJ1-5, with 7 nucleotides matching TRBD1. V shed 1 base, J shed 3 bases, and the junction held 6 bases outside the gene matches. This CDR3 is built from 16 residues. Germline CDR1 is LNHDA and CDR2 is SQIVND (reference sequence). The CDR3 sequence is CASSIGTGSDNQPQHF. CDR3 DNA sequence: TGTGCCAGTAGTATAGGGACAGGTTCCGACAATCAGCCCCAGCATTTT.

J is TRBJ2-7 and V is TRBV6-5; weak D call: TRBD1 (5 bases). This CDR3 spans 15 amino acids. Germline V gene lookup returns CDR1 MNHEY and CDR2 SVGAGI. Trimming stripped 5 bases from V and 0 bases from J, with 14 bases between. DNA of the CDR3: TGTGCCAGCAGTAAACAGGTTTTATACTCCTACGAGCAGTACTTC. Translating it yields CASSKQVLYSYEQYF.

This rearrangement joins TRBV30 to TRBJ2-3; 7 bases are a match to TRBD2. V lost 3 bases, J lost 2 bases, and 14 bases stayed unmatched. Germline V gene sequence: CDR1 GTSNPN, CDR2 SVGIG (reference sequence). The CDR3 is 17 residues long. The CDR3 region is CAWREQAGTTHTDTQYF. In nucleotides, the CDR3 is TGTGCCTGGAGGGAGCAAGCCGGGACTACACACACAGATACGCAGTATTTT.